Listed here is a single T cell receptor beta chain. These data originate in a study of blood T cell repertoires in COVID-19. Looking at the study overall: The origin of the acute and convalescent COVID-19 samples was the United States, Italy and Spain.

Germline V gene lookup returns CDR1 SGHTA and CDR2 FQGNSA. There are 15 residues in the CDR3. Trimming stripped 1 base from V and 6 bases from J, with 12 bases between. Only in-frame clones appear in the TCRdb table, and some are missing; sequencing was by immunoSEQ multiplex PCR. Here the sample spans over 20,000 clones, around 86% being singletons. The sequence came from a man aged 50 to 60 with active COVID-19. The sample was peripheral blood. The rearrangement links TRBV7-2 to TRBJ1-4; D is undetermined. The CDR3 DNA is TGTGCCAGCAGCTTAGTATCAGTTTCTTATGAAAAACTGTTTTTT. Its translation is CASSLVSVSYEKLFF.